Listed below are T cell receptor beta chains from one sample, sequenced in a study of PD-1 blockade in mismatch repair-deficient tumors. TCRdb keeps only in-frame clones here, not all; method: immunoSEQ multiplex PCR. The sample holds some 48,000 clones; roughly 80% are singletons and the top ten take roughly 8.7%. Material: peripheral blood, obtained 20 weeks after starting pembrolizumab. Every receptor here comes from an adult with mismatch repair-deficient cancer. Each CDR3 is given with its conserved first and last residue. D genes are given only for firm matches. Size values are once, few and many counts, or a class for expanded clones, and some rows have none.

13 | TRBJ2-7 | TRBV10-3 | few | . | CAISPGRLIEQYF | TGTGCCATCAGCCCGGGACGTCTGATCGAGCAGTACTTC
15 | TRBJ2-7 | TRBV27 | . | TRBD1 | CASSFTGTGAYEQYF | TGTGCCAGCAGTTTCACCGGGACAGGGGCCTACGAGCAGTACTTC
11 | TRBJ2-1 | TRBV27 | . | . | CASSFYNEQFF | TGTGCCAGCAGTTTCTACAATGAGCAGTTCTTC
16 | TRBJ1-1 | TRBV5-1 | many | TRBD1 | CASSSRDSRMNTEAFF | TGCGCCAGCAGCTCCCGGGACAGTAGGATGAACACTGAAGCTTTCTTT
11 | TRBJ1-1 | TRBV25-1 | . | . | CASRINTEAFF | TGTGCCAGCAGAATCAACACTGAAGCTTTCTTT
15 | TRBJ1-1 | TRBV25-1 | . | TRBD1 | CASSRGQRMNTEAFF | TGTGCCAGCAGCCGGGGACAGCGCATGAACACTGAAGCTTTCTTT
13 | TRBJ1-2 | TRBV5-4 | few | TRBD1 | CASSSPGGDGYTF | TGTGCCAGCAGCTCTCCAGGGGGCGATGGCTACACCTTC
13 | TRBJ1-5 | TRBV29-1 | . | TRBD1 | CSVEAGGDQPQHF | TGCAGCGTTGAGGCAGGGGGCGATCAGCCCCAGCATTTT
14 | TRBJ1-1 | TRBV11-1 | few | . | CASSQGRTLTEAFF | TGTGCCAGCAGCCAGGGGCGGACGTTGACTGAAGCTTTCTTT
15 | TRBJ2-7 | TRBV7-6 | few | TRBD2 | CASSMRTSGIYEQYF | TGTGCCAGCAGCATGCGGACTAGCGGGATATACGAGCAGTACTTC